The clone carrying this T cell receptor beta chain has a single count. Its antigen remains unknown. The CDR3 has 15 residues. The V segment lost 4 bases and the J segment 2 bases; nucleotides outside the gene matches: 5. Germline CDR1 SGHAT, CDR2 FQNNGV. Some clones are missing from TCRdb's copy, which holds only in-frame ones; the method was immunoSEQ multiplex PCR. Seen here are fewer than 85,000 clones, roughly 85% observed once, and the top ten hold approximately 6.8%. The sample is drawn from a study of OX40 agonist ivuxolimab in advanced cancers. General study results and limits: Both blood CD4+ and CD8+ T cells showed clonal growth by week 6 at 0.1 to 3.0 mg/kg.

Any history of autoimmune disease or systemic immunosuppression disqualified patients. This sample comprised CD4+ or CD8+ T cells sorted from blood, obtained in a trial of the OX40 agonist ivuxolimab. The gene calls are TRBV11-2 and TRBJ2-1; TRBD2 matches at 7 bases. This receptor was obtained from an adult with an advanced solid tumor such as melanoma, head and neck, liver or kidney cancer. This CDR3 is CASSSVREAYNEQFF. For the CDR3, the DNA is TGTGCCAGCAGCTCCGTCCGGGAGGCCTACAATGAGCAGTTCTTC.